This T cell receptor beta chain derives from a study of control samples from healthy donors and cancer patients. Per germline, CDR1 MDHEN and CDR2 SYDVKM. V was clipped by 1 base and J by 5 bases, with 15 bases between them. There are 16 residues in the CDR3. Some clones are missing from TCRdb's copy, which holds only in-frame ones; the method was immunoSEQ multiplex PCR. The repertoire holds fewer than 200,000 clones, roughly 95% seen once, with approximately 1% in the top ten. The sequence was collected from a woman aged 30 to 39 in good health. Sequencing was carried out using blood. This chain uses TRBV28 with TRBJ1-5; no clear D gene. The CDR3 nucleotides are TGTGCCAGCAGTTTATCGCCGTTGAGGGCGGATCAGCCCCAGCATTTT. Its translation is CASSLSPLRADQPQHF.